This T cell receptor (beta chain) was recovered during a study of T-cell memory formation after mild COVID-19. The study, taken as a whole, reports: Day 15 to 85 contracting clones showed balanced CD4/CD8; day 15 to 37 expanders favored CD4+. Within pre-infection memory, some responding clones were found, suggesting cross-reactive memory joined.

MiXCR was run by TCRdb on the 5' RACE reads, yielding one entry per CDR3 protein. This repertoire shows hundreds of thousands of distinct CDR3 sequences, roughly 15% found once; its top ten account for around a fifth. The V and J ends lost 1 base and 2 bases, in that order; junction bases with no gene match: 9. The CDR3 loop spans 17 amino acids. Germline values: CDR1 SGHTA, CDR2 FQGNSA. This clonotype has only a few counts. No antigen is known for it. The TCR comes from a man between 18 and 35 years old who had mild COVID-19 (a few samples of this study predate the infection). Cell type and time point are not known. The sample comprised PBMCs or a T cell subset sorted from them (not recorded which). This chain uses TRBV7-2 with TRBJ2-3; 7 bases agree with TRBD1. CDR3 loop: CASSLVPGTVYTDTQYF. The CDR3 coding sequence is TGTGCCAGCAGCTTAGTTCCCGGGACAGTCTACACAGATACGCAGTATTTT.